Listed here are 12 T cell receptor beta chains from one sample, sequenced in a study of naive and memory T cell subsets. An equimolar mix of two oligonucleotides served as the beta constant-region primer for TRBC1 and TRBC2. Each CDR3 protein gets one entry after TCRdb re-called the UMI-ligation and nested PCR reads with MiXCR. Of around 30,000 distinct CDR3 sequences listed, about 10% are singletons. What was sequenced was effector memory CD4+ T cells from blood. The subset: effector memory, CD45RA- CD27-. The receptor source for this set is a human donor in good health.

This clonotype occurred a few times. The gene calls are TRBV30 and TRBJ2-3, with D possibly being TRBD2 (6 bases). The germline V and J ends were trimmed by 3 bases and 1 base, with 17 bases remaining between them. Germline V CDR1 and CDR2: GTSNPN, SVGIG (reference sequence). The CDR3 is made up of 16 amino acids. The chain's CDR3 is CAWSVGVGTRTDTQYF. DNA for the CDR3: TGTGCCTGGAGCGTAGGGGTGGGGACTCGCACAGATACGCAGTATTTT.

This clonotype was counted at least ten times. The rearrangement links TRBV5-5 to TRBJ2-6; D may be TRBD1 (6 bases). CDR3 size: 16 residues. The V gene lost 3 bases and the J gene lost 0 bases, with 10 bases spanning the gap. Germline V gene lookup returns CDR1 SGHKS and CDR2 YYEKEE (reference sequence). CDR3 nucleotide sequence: TGTGCCAGCAGCTGGGGGCCAGGCTCTGGGGCCAACGTCCTGACTTTC. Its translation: CASSWGPGSGANVLTF.

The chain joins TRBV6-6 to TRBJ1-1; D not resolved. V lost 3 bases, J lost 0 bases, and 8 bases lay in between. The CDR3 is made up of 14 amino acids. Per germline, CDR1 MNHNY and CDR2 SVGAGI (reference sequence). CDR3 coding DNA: TGTGCCAGCAGTTATCCAGGCATGAACACTGAAGCTTTCTTT. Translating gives CASSYPGMNTEAFF.

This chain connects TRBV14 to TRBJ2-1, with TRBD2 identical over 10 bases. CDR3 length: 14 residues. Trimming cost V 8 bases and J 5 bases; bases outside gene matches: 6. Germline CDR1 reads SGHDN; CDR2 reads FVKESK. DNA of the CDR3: TGTGCCAGCCGCACTAGCGGGACCAACAATGAGCAGTTCTTC. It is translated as CASRTSGTNNEQFF.

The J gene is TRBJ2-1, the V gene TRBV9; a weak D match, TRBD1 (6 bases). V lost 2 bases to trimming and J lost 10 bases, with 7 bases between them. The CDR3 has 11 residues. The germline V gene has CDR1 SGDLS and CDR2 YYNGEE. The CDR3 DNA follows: TGTGCCAGCAGCGTGAGGGGGGAGCAGTTCTTC. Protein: CASSVRGEQFF.

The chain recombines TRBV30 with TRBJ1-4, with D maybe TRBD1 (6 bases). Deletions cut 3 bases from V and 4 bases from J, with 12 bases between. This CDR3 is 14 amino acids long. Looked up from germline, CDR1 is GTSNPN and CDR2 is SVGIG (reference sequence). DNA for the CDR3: TGTGCCTGGAGACAGGGACCCCTTAATGAAAAACTGTTTTTT. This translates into CAWRQGPLNEKLFF.

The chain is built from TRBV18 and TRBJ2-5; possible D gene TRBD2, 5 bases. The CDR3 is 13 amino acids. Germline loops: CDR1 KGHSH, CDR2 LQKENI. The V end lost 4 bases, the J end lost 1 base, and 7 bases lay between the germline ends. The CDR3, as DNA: TGTGCCAGCTCACAGGGAGTCCAAGAGACCCAGTACTTC. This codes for CASSQGVQETQYF.

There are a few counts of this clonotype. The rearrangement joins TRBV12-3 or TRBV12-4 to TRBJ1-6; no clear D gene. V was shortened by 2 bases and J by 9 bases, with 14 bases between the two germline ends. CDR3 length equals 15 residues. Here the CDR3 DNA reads TGTGCCAGCAGTTTATCTCGGCATAAGGGTTCACCCCTCCACTTT. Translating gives CASSLSRHKGSPLHF.

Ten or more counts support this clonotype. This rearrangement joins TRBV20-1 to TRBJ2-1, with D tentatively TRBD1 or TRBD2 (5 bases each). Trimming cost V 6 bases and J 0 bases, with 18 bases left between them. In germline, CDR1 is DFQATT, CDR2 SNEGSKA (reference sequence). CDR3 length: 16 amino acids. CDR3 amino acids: CSAAPRGGASYNEQFF. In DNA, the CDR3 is TGCAGTGCCGCCCCCCGGGGTGGGGCCTCCTACAATGAGCAGTTCTTC.

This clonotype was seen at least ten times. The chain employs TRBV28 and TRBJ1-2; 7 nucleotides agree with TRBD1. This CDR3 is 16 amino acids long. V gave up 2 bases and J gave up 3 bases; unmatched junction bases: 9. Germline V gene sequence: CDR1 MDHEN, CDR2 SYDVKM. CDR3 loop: CASSLRGAGGYYGYTF. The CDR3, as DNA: TGTGCCAGCAGTTTACGAGGGGCAGGGGGATACTATGGCTACACCTTC.

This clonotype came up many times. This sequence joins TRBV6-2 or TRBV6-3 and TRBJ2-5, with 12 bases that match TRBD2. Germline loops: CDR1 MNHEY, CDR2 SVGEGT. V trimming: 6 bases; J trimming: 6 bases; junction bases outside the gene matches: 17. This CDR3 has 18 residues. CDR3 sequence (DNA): TGTGCCAGCAGCTCTGGACTAGCGGGGACCTCAAAAACAAAGACCCAGTACTTC. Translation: CASSSGLAGTSKTKTQYF.

CDR3 residues: CASSLKRGSNTEAFF. For the CDR3, the DNA is TGTGCCAGCAGTTTAAAGAGGGGTTCGAACACTGAAGCTTTCTTT. The chain links TRBV27 to TRBJ1-1; tentative D call: TRBD1 (5 bases). This CDR3 is built from 15 residues. Germline CDR1 is MNHEY and CDR2 is SMNVEV (reference sequence). V lost 2 bases and J 1 base, leaving 11 bases between the germline ends.